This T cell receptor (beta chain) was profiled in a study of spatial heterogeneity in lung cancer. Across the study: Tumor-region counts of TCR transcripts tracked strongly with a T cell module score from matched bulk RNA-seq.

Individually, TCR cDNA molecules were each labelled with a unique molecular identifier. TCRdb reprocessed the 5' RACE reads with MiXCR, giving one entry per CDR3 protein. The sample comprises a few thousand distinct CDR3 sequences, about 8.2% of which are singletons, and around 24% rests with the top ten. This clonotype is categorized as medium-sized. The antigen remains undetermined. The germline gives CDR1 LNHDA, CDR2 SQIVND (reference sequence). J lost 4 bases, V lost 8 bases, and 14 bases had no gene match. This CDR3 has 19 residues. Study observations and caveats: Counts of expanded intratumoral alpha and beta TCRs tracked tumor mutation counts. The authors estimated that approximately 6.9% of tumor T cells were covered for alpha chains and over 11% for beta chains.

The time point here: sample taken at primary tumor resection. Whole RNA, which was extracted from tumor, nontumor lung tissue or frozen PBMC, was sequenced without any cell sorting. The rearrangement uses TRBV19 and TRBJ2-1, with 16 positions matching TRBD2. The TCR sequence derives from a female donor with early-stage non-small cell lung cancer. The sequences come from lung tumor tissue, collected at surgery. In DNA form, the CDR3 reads TGTGCCAGTTCTGAATCCGGGACTAGCGGGAGGGCCCGGTACAATGAGCAGTTCTTC. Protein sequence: CASSESGTSGRARYNEQFF.